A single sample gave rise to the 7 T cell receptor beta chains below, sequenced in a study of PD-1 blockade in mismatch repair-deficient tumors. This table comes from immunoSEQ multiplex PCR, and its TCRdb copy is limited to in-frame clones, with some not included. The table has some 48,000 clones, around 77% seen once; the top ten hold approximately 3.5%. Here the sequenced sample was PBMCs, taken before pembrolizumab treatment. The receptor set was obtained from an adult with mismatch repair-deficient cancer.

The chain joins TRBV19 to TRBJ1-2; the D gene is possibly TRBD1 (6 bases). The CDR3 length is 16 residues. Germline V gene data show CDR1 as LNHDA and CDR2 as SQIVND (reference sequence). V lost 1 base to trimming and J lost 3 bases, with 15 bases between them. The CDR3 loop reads CASSIGGQLGYYGYTF. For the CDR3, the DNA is TGTGCCAGTAGTATAGGGGGGCAGCTGGGATACTATGGCTACACCTTC.

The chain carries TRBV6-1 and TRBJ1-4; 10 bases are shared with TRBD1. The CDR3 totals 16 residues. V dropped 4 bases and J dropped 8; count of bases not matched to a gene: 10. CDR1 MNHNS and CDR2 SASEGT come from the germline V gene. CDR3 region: CASSAIPGQGKEKLFF. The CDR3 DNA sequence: TGTGCCAGCAGTGCAATACCGGGACAGGGGAAGGAAAAACTGTTTTTT.

The CDR3 protein is CASSPRPQEWGLAGTIQYF. In DNA form, the CDR3 reads TGCGCCAGCAGCCCACGCCCTCAAGAATGGGGACTAGCGGGAACCATTCAGTACTTC. The chain couples TRBV4-3 to TRBJ2-4, with 13 bases identical to TRBD2. This CDR3 has 19 residues. Germline CDR1 reads LGHNA; CDR2 reads YSLEER. V dropped 4 bases and J dropped 9; count of bases not matched to a gene: 18.

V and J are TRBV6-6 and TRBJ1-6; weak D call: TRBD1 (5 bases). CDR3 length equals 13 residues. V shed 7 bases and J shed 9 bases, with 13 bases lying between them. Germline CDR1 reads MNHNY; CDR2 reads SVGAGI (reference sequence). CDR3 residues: CASTSRGGSPLHF. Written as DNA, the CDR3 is TGTGCCAGCACCTCGCGGGGGGGTTCACCCCTCCACTTT.

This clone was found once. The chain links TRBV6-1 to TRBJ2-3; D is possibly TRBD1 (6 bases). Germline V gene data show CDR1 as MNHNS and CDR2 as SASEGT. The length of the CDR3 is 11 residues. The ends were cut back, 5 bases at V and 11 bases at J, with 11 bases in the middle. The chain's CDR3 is CASSWGQKQYF. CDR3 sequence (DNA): TGTGCCAGCAGTTGGGGACAAAAGCAGTATTTT.

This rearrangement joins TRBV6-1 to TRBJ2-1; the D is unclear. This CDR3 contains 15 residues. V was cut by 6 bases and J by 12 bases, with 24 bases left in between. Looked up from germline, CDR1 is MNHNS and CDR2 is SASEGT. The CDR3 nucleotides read TGTGCCAGCAGCCACCCCCCTCCTCCGGGTTTAAGGCAGTTCTTC. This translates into CASSHPPPPGLRQFF.

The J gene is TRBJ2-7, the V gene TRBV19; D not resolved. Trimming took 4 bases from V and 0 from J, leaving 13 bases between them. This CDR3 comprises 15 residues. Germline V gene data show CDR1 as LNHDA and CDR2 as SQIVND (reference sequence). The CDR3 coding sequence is TGTGCCAGTAGTAAGGGCGGAACTTACTCCTACGAGCAGTACTTC. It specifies CASSKGGTYSYEQYF.